These T cell receptor beta chains were read from a single sample in a study of blood T cell repertoires in COVID-19. The table came from immunoSEQ multiplex PCR; TCRdb's copy has only in-frame clones and leaves some out. The sample includes some 220,000 clones, about four fifths of them seen just once. Sequenced: peripheral blood. These receptors were taken from a woman aged 55-70 years with acute or convalescent COVID-19. Both conserved end residues are part of each CDR3. A D gene is named only where the DNA matches it firmly. Size values are once, few and many counts, or a class for expanded clones, and some rows have none.

size: NA; V: TRBV11-2; J: TRBJ1-2; D: NA; DNA: TGTGCCAGCAGCTTAGATTCCGGCAGGATCTATGGCTACACCTTC; CDR3: CASSLDSGRIYGYTF
size: NA; V: TRBV18; J: TRBJ2-1; D: NA; DNA: TGTGCCAGCTCCCTACAGGGCAATGAGCAGTTCTTC; CDR3: CASSLQGNEQFF
size: once; V: TRBV19; J: TRBJ2-5; D: TRBD1; DNA: TGTGCCAGTAGTATCACAGGGGGCTCCGGAGTGGAGACCCAGTACTTC; CDR3: CASSITGGSGVETQYF
size: NA; V: TRBV4-2; J: TRBJ2-5; D: TRBD2; DNA: TGTGCCAGCAGCCAAGGCCTACTAGCGGGGGCGGGAGAGACCCAGTACTTC; CDR3: CASSQGLLAGAGETQYF
size: NA; V: TRBV27; J: TRBJ1-2; D: NA; DNA: TGTGCCAGCAGGGAAGCAGGGGCCGCGAACTATGGCTACACCTTC; CDR3: CASREAGAANYGYTF
size: NA; V: TRBV9; J: TRBJ1-1; D: TRBD1; DNA: TGTGCCAGCAGCGTTTTGGGATCAGGGGGCACTGAAGCTTTCTTT; CDR3: CASSVLGSGGTEAFF
size: NA; V: TRBV30; J: TRBJ2-7; D: TRBD1; DNA: TGTGCCTGGAGTGACCGCGGACAGGTCTACGAGCAGTACTTC; CDR3: CAWSDRGQVYEQYF
size: few; V: TRBV5-6; J: TRBJ1-6; D: NA; DNA: TGTGCCAGCAGCTCACCGAACGACCCAACGAGGAATTCACCCCTCCACTTT; CDR3: CASSSPNDPTRNSPLHF
size: NA; V: TRBV6-1; J: TRBJ1-1; D: NA; DNA: TGTGCCAGCAGTGACAGGGGTGGCAACACTGAAGCTTTCTTT; CDR3: CASSDRGGNTEAFF
size: NA; V: TRBV6-6; J: TRBJ1-2; D: NA; DNA: TGTGCCAGCAGTTCCCTGGGGCAGGGGAAGGGCTATGGCTACACCTTC; CDR3: CASSSLGQGKGYGYTF
size: NA; V: TRBV30; J: TRBJ1-1; D: NA; DNA: TGTGCCTGGAGTGTTATAGCCGCGAACACTGAAGCTTTCTTT; CDR3: CAWSVIAANTEAFF
size: NA; V: TRBV4-3; J: TRBJ1-1; D: NA; DNA: TGCGCCAGCAGCCATTCGGCGGGAAAAGCTTTCTTT; CDR3: CASSHSAGKAFF
size: NA; V: TRBV27; J: TRBJ1-2; D: NA; DNA: TGTGCCAGCAGTTTCGTTAGTTCGGGGGTTGGGTATGGCTACACCTTC; CDR3: CASSFVSSGVGYGYTF
size: NA; V: TRBV6-6; J: TRBJ2-6; D: TRBD1; DNA: TGTGCCAGCCGTCCCGGGACAGGGTCTCCTGGGGCCAACGTCCTGACTTTC; CDR3: CASRPGTGSPGANVLTF
size: NA; V: TRBV6-1; J: TRBJ1-2; D: TRBD1; DNA: TGTGCCAGCAGTGAATTTTTCACCCCCCAGGGGGCGCGAGGCTATGGCTACACCTTC; CDR3: CASSEFFTPQGARGYGYTF
size: NA; V: TRBV5-1; J: TRBJ1-1; D: NA; DNA: TGCGCCAGCAGCTTGGAATCAGGGCCTGAAGCTTTCTTT; CDR3: CASSLESGPEAFF
size: NA; V: TRBV4-1; J: TRBJ2-5; D: NA; DNA: TGCGCCAGCAGCCAAGATACGGCCCAGTACTTC; CDR3: CASSQDTAQYF
size: NA; V: TRBV2; J: TRBJ1-5; D: NA; DNA: TGTGCCAGCAGTGCTGATTCGGGGGTGCGCAATCAGCCCCAGCATTTT; CDR3: CASSADSGVRNQPQHF
size: few; V: TRBV4-2; J: TRBJ1-3; D: NA; DNA: TGTGCCAGCAGCCAACTTGGTTCTACACCCACAGGTTTCGGAAACACCATATATTTT; CDR3: CASSQLGSTPTGFGNTIYF
size: NA; V: TRBV5-1; J: TRBJ2-3; D: TRBD2; DNA: TGCGCCAGCAGCTTGGGACTAGCGGGGGGCCGCACAGATACGCAGTATTTT; CDR3: CASSLGLAGGRTDTQYF
size: NA; V: TRBV7-8; J: TRBJ1-1; D: TRBD1; DNA: TGTGCCAGCAGCTTAGCCTCAGGGACAGGGAAGACTGAAGCTTTCTTT; CDR3: CASSLASGTGKTEAFF
size: few; V: TRBV27; J: TRBJ1-1; D: NA; DNA: TGTGCCAGCAGTTTTCGCGCCGGGGGTGAAGCTTTCTTT; CDR3: CASSFRAGGEAFF
size: NA; V: TRBV3-1/TRBV3-2; J: TRBJ2-3; D: TRBD2; DNA: TGTGCCAGCAGCCAAGCGAGCGGGGGGGCCTCTAGCACAGATACGCAGTATTTT; CDR3: CASSQASGGASSTDTQYF
size: NA; V: TRBV7-9; J: TRBJ2-3; D: TRBD2; DNA: TGTGCCAGCAGCTTACAGCGGGGGGGTAGCACAGATACGCAGTATTTT; CDR3: CASSLQRGGSTDTQYF
size: NA; V: TRBV27; J: TRBJ1-1; D: TRBD1; DNA: TGTGCCGCCTACACAGCCAGCAGACAGGGTAACACTGAAGCTTTCTTT; CDR3: CAAYTASRQGNTEAFF
size: NA; V: TRBV21-1; J: TRBJ1-1; D: NA; DNA: TGTGCCAGCAGCAACCGGGACAGGGGAACTGAAGCTTTCTTT; CDR3: CASSNRDRGTEAFF
size: NA; V: TRBV13; J: TRBJ2-5; D: NA; DNA: TGTGCCAGCAGCTTAGGCCTGAGGACTCTCAACTTC; CDR3: CASSLGLRTLNF
size: NA; V: TRBV7-2; J: TRBJ2-5; D: NA; DNA: TGTGCCAGCAGCTCGTCTAGCGTCGGGACCCAGTACTTC; CDR3: CASSSSSVGTQYF
size: NA; V: TRBV10-3; J: TRBJ1-1; D: NA; DNA: TGTGCCATCAGTGAAGGGGCCTGGAACACTGAAGCTTTCTTT; CDR3: CAISEGAWNTEAFF
size: NA; V: TRBV10-3; J: TRBJ2-3; D: NA; DNA: TGTGCCACCGGAGCGCCTGAAGAACCTACAGATACGCAGTATTTT; CDR3: CATGAPEEPTDTQYF
size: NA; V: TRBV7-9; J: TRBJ2-2; D: NA; DNA: TGTGCCAGCAGCAACAAGAACACCGGGGAGCTGTTTTTT; CDR3: CASSNKNTGELFF
size: NA; V: TRBV7-2; J: TRBJ2-3; D: TRBD2; DNA: TGTGCCAGCAGCCTAGCCCCTCGGACTAGCGGGGGGGCAGATACGCAGTATTTT; CDR3: CASSLAPRTSGGADTQYF
size: NA; V: TRBV6-2/TRBV6-3; J: TRBJ2-1; D: NA; DNA: TGTGCCAGCAGTTCCCACCTGCGCCACAGGGTTCCCTCCTACAATGAGCAGTTCTTC; CDR3: CASSSHLRHRVPSYNEQFF
size: NA; V: TRBV28; J: TRBJ1-2; D: NA; DNA: TGTGCCAGCAGTAGTATTTCCCACCCCCGGTACCTCTATGGCTACACCTTC; CDR3: CASSSISHPRYLYGYTF
size: few; V: TRBV27; J: TRBJ1-1; D: NA; DNA: TGTGCCAGCAGTTTAGTTAGGAACACTGAAGCTTTCTTT; CDR3: CASSLVRNTEAFF
size: NA; V: TRBV19; J: TRBJ2-7; D: TRBD1; DNA: TGTGCCAGTAGTGCCCTCAGGGGGTCCGAGCAGTACTTC; CDR3: CASSALRGSEQYF
size: once; V: TRBV7-2; J: TRBJ1-6; D: NA; DNA: TGTGCCAGCAGCTTTCAGGGTAATTCACCCCTCCACTTT; CDR3: CASSFQGNSPLHF
size: many; V: TRBV13; J: TRBJ2-3; D: NA; DNA: TGTGCCAGCAGCTTAGGCCTGGCAAGCGGAGACACAGATACGCAGTATTTT; CDR3: CASSLGLASGDTDTQYF
size: NA; V: TRBV5-1; J: TRBJ2-2; D: TRBD1; DNA: TGCGCCAGCAGCTGGACAGGCCCGAACACCGGGGAGCTGTTTTTT; CDR3: CASSWTGPNTGELFF
size: NA; V: TRBV12-1; J: TRBJ1-4; D: NA; DNA: TGTGCCAGCAGCCGCCACAGTGTCCACCGTAATGAAAAACTGTTTTTT; CDR3: CASSRHSVHRNEKLFF
size: few; V: TRBV9; J: TRBJ1-4; D: TRBD1; DNA: TGTGCCAGCAGCGTAGGACAGGGGGTTAATGAAAAACTGTTTTTT; CDR3: CASSVGQGVNEKLFF
size: NA; V: TRBV5-1; J: TRBJ2-1; D: TRBD1; DNA: TGCGCCAGCAGCGGGGGAATGGACAGGGGCTACAATGAGCAGTTCTTC; CDR3: CASSGGMDRGYNEQFF
size: NA; V: TRBV19; J: TRBJ2-1; D: TRBD1; DNA: TGTGCCAGTAGTATCCCGGGACAGGGAAGAAATGAGCAGTTCTTC; CDR3: CASSIPGQGRNEQFF
size: NA; V: TRBV19; J: TRBJ2-7; D: NA; DNA: TGTGCCAGTAGTACGTTCAAGGAGGGGTCCGAGCAGTACTTC; CDR3: CASSTFKEGSEQYF
size: NA; V: TRBV3-1/TRBV3-2; J: TRBJ2-3; D: TRBD1; DNA: TGTGCCAGCAGCCAAGACCGGACAGGGCGCGCAGATACGCAGTATTTT; CDR3: CASSQDRTGRADTQYF
size: many; V: TRBV18; J: TRBJ1-2; D: NA; DNA: TGTGCCAGCTCACCTGACACGAACTATGGCTACACCTTC; CDR3: CASSPDTNYGYTF
size: NA; V: TRBV2; J: TRBJ1-1; D: NA; DNA: TGTGCCAGCAGCGGCGGACAGCTGAACACTGAAGCTTTCTTT; CDR3: CASSGGQLNTEAFF
size: once; V: TRBV11-2; J: TRBJ2-1; D: TRBD2; DNA: TGTGCCAGCAGCTTAGGACTAGCGATCGCATATGAGCAGTTCTTC; CDR3: CASSLGLAIAYEQFF
size: few; V: TRBV3-1/TRBV3-2; J: TRBJ1-2; D: NA; DNA: TGTGCCAGCAGCCAAGTAGGGGGTGGCTACACCTTC; CDR3: CASSQVGGGYTF
size: NA; V: TRBV3-1/TRBV3-2; J: TRBJ1-3; D: NA; DNA: TGTGCCAGCAGCCAAGATAGCGGAAGGAGCTCTGGAAACACCATATATTTT; CDR3: CASSQDSGRSSGNTIYF